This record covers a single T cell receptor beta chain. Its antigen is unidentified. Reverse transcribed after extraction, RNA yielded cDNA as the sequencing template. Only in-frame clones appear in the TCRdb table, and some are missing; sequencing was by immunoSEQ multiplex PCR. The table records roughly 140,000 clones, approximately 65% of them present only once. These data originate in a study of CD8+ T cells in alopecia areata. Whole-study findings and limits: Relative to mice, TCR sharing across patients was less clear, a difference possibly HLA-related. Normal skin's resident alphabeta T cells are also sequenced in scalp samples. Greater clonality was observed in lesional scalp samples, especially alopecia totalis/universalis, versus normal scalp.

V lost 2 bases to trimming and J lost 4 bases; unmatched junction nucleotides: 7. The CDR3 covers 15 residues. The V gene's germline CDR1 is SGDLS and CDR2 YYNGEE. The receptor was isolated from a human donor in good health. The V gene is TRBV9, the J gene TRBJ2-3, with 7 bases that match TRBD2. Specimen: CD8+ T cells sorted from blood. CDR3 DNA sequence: TGTGCCAGCAGCGTTGGGGTGGGAGGGCCAGATACGCAGTATTTT. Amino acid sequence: CASSVGVGGPDTQYF.